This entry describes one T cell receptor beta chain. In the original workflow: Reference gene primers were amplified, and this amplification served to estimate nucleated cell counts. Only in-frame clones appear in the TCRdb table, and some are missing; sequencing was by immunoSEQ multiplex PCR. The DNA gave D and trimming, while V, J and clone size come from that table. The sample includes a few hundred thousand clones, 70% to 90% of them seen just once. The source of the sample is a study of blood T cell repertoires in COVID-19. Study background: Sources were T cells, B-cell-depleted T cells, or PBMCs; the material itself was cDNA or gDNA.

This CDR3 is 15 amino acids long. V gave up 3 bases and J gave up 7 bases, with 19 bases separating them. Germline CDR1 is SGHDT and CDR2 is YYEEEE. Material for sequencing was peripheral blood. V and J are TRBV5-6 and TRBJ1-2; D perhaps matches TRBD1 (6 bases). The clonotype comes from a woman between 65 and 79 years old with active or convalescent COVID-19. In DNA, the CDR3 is TGTGCCAGCAGCTCTCAAGTTGACAGGTTAGGTGGCTACACCTTC. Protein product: CASSSQVDRLGGYTF.